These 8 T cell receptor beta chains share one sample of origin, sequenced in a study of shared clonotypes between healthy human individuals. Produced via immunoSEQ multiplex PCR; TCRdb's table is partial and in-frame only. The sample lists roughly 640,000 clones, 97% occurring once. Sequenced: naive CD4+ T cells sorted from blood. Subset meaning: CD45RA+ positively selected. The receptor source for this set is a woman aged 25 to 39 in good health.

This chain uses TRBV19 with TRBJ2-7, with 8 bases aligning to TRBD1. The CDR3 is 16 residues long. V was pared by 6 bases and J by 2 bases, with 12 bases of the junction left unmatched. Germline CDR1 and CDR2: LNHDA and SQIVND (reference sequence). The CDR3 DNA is TGTGCCAGTAGCCGGGCGACAGGGGCCGCTCCCTACGAGCAGTACTTC. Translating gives CASSRATGAAPYEQYF.

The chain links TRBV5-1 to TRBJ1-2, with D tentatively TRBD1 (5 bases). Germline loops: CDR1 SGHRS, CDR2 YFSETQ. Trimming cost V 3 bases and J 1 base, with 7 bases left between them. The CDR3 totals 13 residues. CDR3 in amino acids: CASSWDGNYGYTF. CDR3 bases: TGCGCCAGCAGCTGGGACGGTAACTATGGCTACACCTTC. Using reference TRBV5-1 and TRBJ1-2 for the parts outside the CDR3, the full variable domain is KAGVTQTPRYLIKTRGQQVTLSCSPISGHRSVSWYQQTPGQGLQFLFEYFSETQRNKGNFPGRFSGRQFSNSRSEMNVSTLELGDSALYLCASSWDGNYGYTFGSGTRLTVV.

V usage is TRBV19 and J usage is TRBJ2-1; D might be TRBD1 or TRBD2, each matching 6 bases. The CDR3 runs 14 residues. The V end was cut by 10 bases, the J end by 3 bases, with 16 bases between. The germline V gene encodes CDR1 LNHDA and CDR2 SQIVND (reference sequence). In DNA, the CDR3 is TGTGCCACCCGAAGGGGGGCAGGCTACAATGAGCAGTTCTTC. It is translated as CATRRGAGYNEQFF.

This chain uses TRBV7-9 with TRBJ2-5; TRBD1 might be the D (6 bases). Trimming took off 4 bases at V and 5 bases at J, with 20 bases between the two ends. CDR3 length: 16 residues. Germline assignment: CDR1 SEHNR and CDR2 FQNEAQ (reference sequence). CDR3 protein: CASSYRGGGIVETQYF. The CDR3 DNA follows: TGTGCCAGCAGCTATCGAGGGGGTGGTATAGTGGAGACCCAGTACTTC.

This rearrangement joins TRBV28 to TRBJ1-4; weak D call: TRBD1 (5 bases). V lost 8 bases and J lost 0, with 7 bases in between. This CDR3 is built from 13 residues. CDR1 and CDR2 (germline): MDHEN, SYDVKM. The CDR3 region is CASWTTTNEKLFF. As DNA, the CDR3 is TGTGCCAGCTGGACAACAACTAATGAAAAACTGTTTTTT.

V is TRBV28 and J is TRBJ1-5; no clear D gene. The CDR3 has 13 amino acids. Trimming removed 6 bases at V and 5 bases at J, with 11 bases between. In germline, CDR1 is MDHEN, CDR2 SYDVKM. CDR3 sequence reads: CASSGPLDQPQHF. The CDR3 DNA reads TGTGCCAGCAGCGGCCCACTCGATCAGCCCCAGCATTTT.

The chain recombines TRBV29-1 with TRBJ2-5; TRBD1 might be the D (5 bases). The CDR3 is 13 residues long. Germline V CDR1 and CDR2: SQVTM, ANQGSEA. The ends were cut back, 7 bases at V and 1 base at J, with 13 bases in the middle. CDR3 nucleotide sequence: TGCAGCGCTGGCTCAGGGTCCCAAGAGACCCAGTACTTC. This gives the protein CSAGSGSQETQYF.

The CDR3 DNA reads TGTGCCAGTAGTACGGACAGTAGACAAGAGACCCAGTACTTC. Amino acids: CASSTDSRQETQYF. The chain has TRBV19 and TRBJ2-5; a possible D gene is TRBD1 (6 bases). The CDR3 length is 14 residues. Trimming took off 4 bases at V and 2 bases at J, with 11 bases between the two ends. From germline, CDR1 is LNHDA and CDR2 SQIVND (reference sequence).